This TCR beta chain was observed in a study of blood T cell repertoires in COVID-19. Study background: The cDNA or gDNA used as material had been derived from T cells, B-cell-depleted T cells, or PBMCs.

CDR1 is LNHDA and CDR2 is SQIVND in the germline V gene (reference sequence). The V and J ends lost 3 bases and 8 bases respectively, with 16 bases between them. This CDR3 comprises 14 residues. The protocol was immunoSEQ multiplex PCR, while the TCRdb copy is restricted to in-frame clones and leaves out a portion. The sample includes some 45,000 clones, roughly 90% of them seen just once. The sample consisted of peripheral blood. The rearrangement links TRBV19 to TRBJ1-2, with D tentatively TRBD1 (5 bases). This receptor was identified in a human donor in a cohort sampled during active COVID-19. This CDR3 is CASSMRRAVRGYTF. The CDR3 nucleotides read TGTGCCAGTAGTATGCGCAGGGCGGTTAGGGGCTACACCTTC.